Below, 29 T cell receptor beta chains from the same sample are listed, as sequenced in a study of blood T cell repertoires in COVID-19. The repertoire was sequenced with immunoSEQ multiplex PCR; TCRdb's copy has only in-frame clones and lacks some. This table holds some 70,000 clones, approximately 85% found once. The specimen sequenced was peripheral blood. The receptors originated from a man of 80 years or more with acute or convalescent COVID-19.

V usage is TRBV5-8 and J usage is TRBJ2-3; TRBD2 matches 8 bases. This CDR3 is built from 16 residues. The V gene end was trimmed by 0 bases and the J gene end by 2 bases; junction bases not matched to a gene: 5. The germline V gene encodes CDR1 SGHTS and CDR2 YDEGEE. The CDR3 reads CASSLVVGRATDTQYF. The CDR3 bases are TGTGCCAGCAGCTTGGTCGTCGGGAGGGCCACAGATACGCAGTATTTT.

V gene TRBV2 combines with J gene TRBJ2-1; 7 nucleotides agree with TRBD2. The CDR3 loop spans 16 amino acids. Germline values: CDR1 SNHLY, CDR2 FYNNEI. With V trimmed by 2 bases and J by 4 bases, 8 bases remained unmatched. This chain's CDR3 is CASSERGLLSYNEQFF. The CDR3 nucleotides are TGTGCCAGCAGTGAAAGGGGACTACTTAGTTACAATGAGCAGTTCTTC.

This rearrangement joins TRBV5-5 to TRBJ1-1, with a possible D match to TRBD1 (6 bases). Trimming took 1 base from V and 3 from J, leaving 16 bases between them. The CDR3 sequence is 16 residues long. Germline values: CDR1 SGHKS, CDR2 YYEKEE (reference sequence). The CDR3 protein is CASSLRGKGVYTEAFF. The DNA for the CDR3 is TGTGCCAGCAGCTTGAGGGGGAAGGGAGTATACACTGAAGCTTTCTTT.

This clone was picked up one time. V is TRBV3-1 (or the pseudogene TRBV3-2) and J is TRBJ1-3, with D maybe TRBD1 (5 bases). V gave up 3 bases and J gave up 5 bases, with 17 bases separating them. The germline gives CDR1 LGHDT, CDR2 YNNKEL (reference sequence). The CDR3 runs to 16 residues. This CDR3 is CASSHDRTRGRNTIYF. The CDR3 DNA sequence: TGTGCCAGCAGCCACGACCGGACAAGGGGCCGAAACACCATATATTTT.

V is TRBV19 and J is TRBJ1-2; 7 bases line up with TRBD1. V was clipped by 4 bases and J by 5 bases; unmatched bases: 16. The CDR3 extends over 17 amino acids. Germline CDR1 reads LNHDA; CDR2 reads SQIVND (reference sequence). DNA of the CDR3: TGTGCCAGTAGTACCAGAGGAGGGGGCCGGGAGAAATATGGCTACACCTTC. It codes for CASSTRGGGREKYGYTF.

This clone was found a few times. The rearrangement joins TRBV5-1 to TRBJ2-7; D possibly corresponds to TRBD2 (7 bases). The CDR3 length is 13 residues. Trimming shortened V by 7 bases and J by 7 bases, and 18 bases separated the two germline ends. The germline CDR1 and CDR2 sequences are SGHRS and YFSETQ. CDR3 bases: TGCGCCAGCCACGGGGGCGGGGGCAGGGAGCAGTACTTC. It is translated as CASHGGGGREQYF.

V gene TRBV24-1 combines with J gene TRBJ2-6, with D maybe TRBD2 (7 bases). The germline V gene encodes CDR1 KGHDR and CDR2 SFDVKD. This CDR3 has 20 amino acids. V was pared by 2 bases and J by 0 bases, with 19 bases between. The CDR3 loop is CATSDSPGRGGSSGANVLTF. CDR3 nucleotide sequence: TGTGCCACCAGTGATTCCCCAGGCAGGGGCGGGAGCTCTGGGGCCAACGTCCTGACTTTC.

The J gene is TRBJ1-1, the V gene TRBV19, with TRBD1 as a possible D gene (6 bases). This CDR3 region has 15 residues. Per germline, CDR1 LNHDA and CDR2 SQIVND (reference sequence). V shed 6 bases and J shed 0 bases, with 14 bases lying between them. CDR3 DNA sequence: TGTGCCAGTAGCCTCCCCGGGACATTGAACACTGAAGCTTTCTTT. It translates to CASSLPGTLNTEAFF.

This clone was seen more than once but under ten times. The genes are TRBV5-1 and TRBJ2-5; a weak D match, TRBD1 (5 bases). Germline-derived CDR1 and CDR2 are SGHRS and YFSETQ. The ends were cut back, 0 bases at V and 2 bases at J, with 14 bases in the middle. The CDR3 covers 16 residues. The CDR3 reads CASSLGQPRIQETQYF. In nucleotides, the CDR3 is TGCGCCAGCAGCTTGGGACAGCCAAGAATTCAAGAGACCCAGTACTTC.

This sequence joins TRBV6-5 and TRBJ1-2; the match to TRBD1 covers 7 bases. CDR3 size: 13 residues. V lost 2 bases and J lost 8; bases outside the gene matches: 5. CDR1 is MNHEY, CDR2 SVGAGI, per germline. The CDR3 loop reads CASSYRDRKGYTF. The CDR3 DNA reads TGTGCCAGCAGTTACCGGGACAGAAAGGGCTACACCTTC.

CDR3 region: CASSLQGGSYNEQFF. The CDR3, as DNA: TGTGCCAGCAGTCTTCAGGGAGGGTCCTACAATGAGCAGTTCTTC. The genes are TRBV27 and TRBJ2-1; TRBD2 matches at 7 bases. The CDR3 totals 15 residues. Germline CDR1 MNHEY, CDR2 SMNVEV (reference sequence). The J segment lost 1 base and the V segment lost 5 bases, leaving 5 bases of the junction unmatched.

The V and J genes are TRBV10-3 and TRBJ2-6; 7 bases agree with TRBD1. Germline V gene lookup returns CDR1 ENHRY and CDR2 SYGVKD. The trim removed 6 bases at V and 7 bases at J, leaving 9 bases unmatched. There are 15 residues in the CDR3. CDR3 protein: CAIRQPTGIANVLTF. The DNA for the CDR3 is TGTGCCATCAGACAGCCGACAGGGATCGCCAACGTCCTGACTTTC.

The chain is built from TRBV23-1 and TRBJ1-3, with D maybe TRBD1 (6 bases). Being an ORF, TRBV23-1 has a function that is uncertain. The CDR3 contains 21 residues. Between the trimmed V and J ends, which lost 3 bases and 1 base, there was a span of 28 bases. The CDR3 nucleotides are TGCGCCAGCAGTCATCTTACAGGGATAACCTCCAAAGGCCCGTCTGGAAACACCATATATTTT. It translates to CASSHLTGITSKGPSGNTIYF.

The genes are TRBV6-5 and TRBJ1-1, with D maybe TRBD1 (6 bases). With 0 bases removed from V and 1 base from J, the gap between germline ends came to 6 bases. The germline V gene has CDR1 MNHEY and CDR2 SVGAGI. CDR3 size: 14 residues. CDR3 nucleotides: TGTGCCAGCAGTTACTCGACAGGGAACACTGAAGCTTTCTTT. It codes for CASSYSTGNTEAFF.

CDR3 region: CASRTSPAYNEQFF. The CDR3, as DNA: TGTGCCAGTAGAACCAGTCCCGCCTACAATGAGCAGTTCTTC. This chain links TRBV19 with TRBJ2-1, with D unclear. The V gene lost 6 bases and the J gene lost 2 bases, with 11 bases spanning the gap. Germline values: CDR1 LNHDA, CDR2 SQIVND (reference sequence). This CDR3 contains 14 residues.

This clone was observed a single time. The rearrangement uses TRBV19 and TRBJ2-2; 12 bases line up with TRBD2. The J segment lost 5 bases and the V segment lost 7 bases, leaving 2 bases of the junction unmatched. The CDR3 extends over 14 amino acids. Germline V gene data show CDR1 as LNHDA and CDR2 as SQIVND (reference sequence). The CDR3 reads CASTSGRDTGELFF. Written as DNA, the CDR3 is TGTGCCAGTACTAGCGGGAGGGATACCGGGGAGCTGTTTTTT.

The chain links TRBV18 to TRBJ2-1; perhaps TRBD2 as D (6 bases). Trimming removed 2 bases from V and 6 bases from J, with 14 bases in between. Germline-derived CDR1 and CDR2 are KGHSH and LQKENI. The CDR3 totals 15 residues. This CDR3 reads CASSPIGGGGNEQFF. The CDR3 bases are TGTGCCAGCTCACCAATTGGGGGAGGAGGCAATGAGCAGTTCTTC.

This clone showed up just once. This chain links TRBV4-1 with TRBJ1-5; 8 bases match TRBD1. CDR1 is MGHRA and CDR2 is YSYEKL in the germline V gene. The J segment lost 4 bases and the V segment lost 2 bases, leaving 7 bases of the junction unmatched. The CDR3 consists of 16 residues. CDR3: CASSQSTGGWNQPQHF. CDR3 DNA sequence: TGCGCCAGCAGCCAATCTACAGGGGGATGGAATCAGCCCCAGCATTTT.

This rearrangement joins TRBV19 to TRBJ2-7, with 11 bases that match TRBD2. The CDR3 is 15 amino acids. V gave up 6 bases and J gave up 1 base; unmatched junction bases: 5. Germline V CDR1 and CDR2: LNHDA, SQIVND (reference sequence). CDR3 protein: CASSKLAGESYEQYF. CDR3 nucleotides: TGTGCCAGTAGCAAACTAGCGGGAGAGTCCTACGAGCAGTACTTC.

This clone was seen once. In DNA form, the CDR3 reads TGTGCCAGCAGTACCGGGGACAGGGAGGTCAATGAGCAGTTCTTC. Amino acid sequence: CASSTGDREVNEQFF. The chain recombines TRBV6-6 with TRBJ2-1, with 9 bases lining up with TRBD1. Per germline, CDR1 MNHNY and CDR2 SVGAGI (reference sequence). The trim removed 5 bases at V and 6 bases at J, leaving 8 bases unmatched. The CDR3 length is 15 residues.

The chain joins TRBV3-1 (or the pseudogene TRBV3-2) to TRBJ2-7; 9 nucleotides align to TRBD2. This CDR3 region has 16 residues. The germline V gene has CDR1 LGHDT and CDR2 YNNKEL (reference sequence). After removal of 4 bases from V and 6 bases from J, the junction contained 13 bases not matched to a gene. CDR3: CASSLRRPAGGGEQYF. Written as DNA, the CDR3 is TGTGCCAGCAGCCTCCGAAGGCCAGCGGGAGGCGGCGAGCAGTACTTC.

The J gene is TRBJ2-5, the V gene TRBV30; 7 bases match TRBD1. V lost 0 bases and J lost 7; bases outside the gene matches: 5. Germline assignment: CDR1 GTSNPN and CDR2 SVGIG (reference sequence). The CDR3 spans 13 residues. The CDR3 region is CAWSVRQGRTQYF. In nucleotides, the CDR3 is TGTGCCTGGAGTGTACGACAGGGAAGGACCCAGTACTTC.

The chain recombines TRBV7-2 with TRBJ1-2, with D possibly being TRBD1 (6 bases). Germline loops: CDR1 SGHTA, CDR2 FQGNSA. Trimming took off 4 bases at V and 2 bases at J, with 11 bases between the two ends. This CDR3 has 14 amino acids. The CDR3, as DNA: TGTGCCAGCAGCTCAACAGGGCTCAACTATGGCTACACCTTC. Translating gives CASSSTGLNYGYTF.

The V gene is TRBV6-6, the J gene TRBJ1-3, with D unresolved. This CDR3 has 14 amino acids. The V end was cut by 4 bases, the J end by 0 bases, with 7 bases between. CDR1 is MNHNY and CDR2 is SVGAGI in the germline V gene (reference sequence). CDR3 in DNA: TGTGCCAGCAGTTCGGAGTCCTCTGGAAACACCATATATTTT. It yields the protein CASSSESSGNTIYF.

This clone has only one observation. The chain recombines TRBV18 with TRBJ2-3, with D perhaps matching TRBD2 (5 bases). The CDR3 length is 16 residues. Trimming left V 3 bases short and J 1 base short, with 14 bases between. CDR1 and CDR2 (germline): KGHSH, LQKENI. The CDR3 nucleotides read TGTGCCAGCTCACCCCCTCGGGGTAGAGGCACAGATACGCAGTATTTT. Its translation: CASSPPRGRGTDTQYF.

This chain connects TRBV5-1 to TRBJ1-2; D remains ambiguous. Trimming stripped 4 bases from V and 8 bases from J, with 18 bases between. CDR1 and CDR2 from the germline V gene are SGHRS and YFSETQ. This CDR3 has 14 amino acids. The CDR3 here is CASSPYTEFNGYTF. Here the CDR3 DNA reads TGCGCCAGCAGCCCATATACGGAGTTTAACGGCTACACCTTC.

The V call is TRBV7-2, the J call TRBJ2-5, with 9 bases lining up with TRBD2. The CDR3 spans 17 residues. Germline V gives CDR1 SGHTA, CDR2 FQGNSA. The junction had 14 bases not matched to a gene; V was cut back by 5 bases and J by 4 bases. The chain's CDR3 is CASSHQVWREGTETQYF. The CDR3 nucleotides are TGTGCCAGCAGCCACCAAGTCTGGCGGGAGGGCACAGAGACCCAGTACTTC.

This clone was counted once. The chain is built from TRBV30 and TRBJ1-2; TRBD1 matches 7 bases. The CDR3 consists of 14 residues. V shed 2 bases and J 7 bases; nucleotides not matched to a gene: 10. Per the germline V gene, CDR1 is GTSNPN and CDR2 is SVGIG (reference sequence). Written as DNA, the CDR3 is TGTGCCTGGAGTCGAAACAGGGGAGTGTCTGGCTACACCTTC. It codes for CAWSRNRGVSGYTF.

The chain couples TRBV29-1 to TRBJ2-3; maybe TRBD1 (5 bases). Trimming shortened V by 1 base and J by 2 bases, and 10 bases separated the two germline ends. Germline V gene sequence: CDR1 SQVTM, CDR2 ANQGSEA. The CDR3 is made up of 14 amino acids. In nucleotides, the CDR3 is TGCAGCGTTGAAGGGGGCATACTCACAGATACGCAGTATTTT. Its protein product is CSVEGGILTDTQYF.